This T cell receptor (beta chain) was obtained from a study of T cell responses to AZD1222 COVID-19 vaccine. Study results and limitations: All repertoire sampling was performed exclusively after the peak T cell response. The study reported that nearly half of spike-specific TCRs target unmutated variant regions. Just five to seven people given AZD1222 tested seropositive at baseline.

As concerns this clone: The antigen is undetermined.

Investigators merged groups given second doses at roughly 4 or roughly 12 weeks. Using immunoSEQ multiplex PCR, the repertoire was profiled, and TCRdb retains in-frame clones only, with some absent. The table lists approximately 150,000 clones, approximately 91% of them singletons. V was pared by 0 bases and J by 7 bases, with 10 bases between. Germline V gives CDR1 SGHTA, CDR2 FQGTGA. The CDR3 length is 15 residues. The source is an adult who received the AZD1222 COVID-19 vaccine. This specimen was peripheral blood, taken 28 days after the second AZD1222 dose. The V gene is TRBV7-3, the J gene TRBJ1-6; no definite D call. The chain's CDR3 is CASSLTAQANSPLHF. The CDR3 DNA is TGTGCCAGCAGCTTAACGGCCCAAGCGAATTCACCCCTCCACTTT. Together with reference TRBV7-3 and TRBJ1-6, the CDR3 gives the full variable domain: GAGVSQTPSNKVTEKGKYVELRCDPISGHTALYWYRQSLGQGPEFLIYFQGTGAADDSGLPNDRFFAVRPEGSVSTLKIQRTERGDSAVYLCASSLTAQANSPLHFGNGTRLTVT.